The clone carrying this TCR beta chain was seen a handful of times. Its specificity is unknown. Sequencing was performed with immunoSEQ multiplex PCR; in TCRdb, only in-frame clones are kept and a portion is missing. Of over a thousand clones in the sample, 20% to 25% are singletons; the top ten hold about 13%. The data are from a study of T cells in localized non-small cell lung cancer. Study conclusions and caveats: Appearance in adjacent lung was seen for a median approximately 58 of the top 100 tumor clones. Uninvolved adjacent lung had higher T cell clonality than tumor and all other tissues. Overall survival was longer when the density of T cells in the blood was higher.

Deletions cut 2 bases from V and 4 bases from J, with 14 bases between. Per germline, CDR1 SGHNT and CDR2 YENEEA. The CDR3 spans 15 residues. The source of this sequence is a woman between 35 and 75 years old with stage I lung adenocarcinoma. This sample comprised lung tumor tissue, obtained before any cancer treatment. This rearrangement joins TRBV11-3 to TRBJ2-5; D unresolved. The CDR3 nucleotides read TGTGCCAGCAGCTTAACAAGGGCTAGGGCAGAGACCCAGTACTTC. Encoded protein: CASSLTRARAETQYF. The complete variable domain, with remaining parts taken from reference TRBV11-3 and TRBJ2-5, reads EAGVVQSPRYKIIEKKQPVAFWCNPISGHNTLYWYLQNLGQGPELLIRYENEEAVDDSQLPKDRFSAERLKGVDSTLKIQPAELGDSAVYLCASSLTRARAETQYFGPGTRLLVL.